This record looks at one T cell receptor beta chain sequence and its context. The sample comes from a study of blood T cell repertoires in COVID-19. The wider study: Acute-phase and convalescent COVID-19 samples originated in the United States, Italy and Spain. PBMCs, B-cell-depleted T cells, or T cells were the source of the cDNA or gDNA that made up the material.

How the authors handled the data: From reference gene primer amplification, estimates of nucleated cell counts were derived. The method was immunoSEQ multiplex PCR; TCRdb's version includes in-frame clones alone and lacks a portion of them. That table gives V, J and clone size, and the DNA gave D and trimming. The table shows 70,000 or so clones, with more than 75% occurring only once. The CDR3 runs to 15 residues. V dropped 1 base and J dropped 7; count of bases not matched to a gene: 7. Germline values: CDR1 SGHVS, CDR2 FQNEAQ. The chain couples TRBV7-8 to TRBJ2-1; 7 nucleotides line up with TRBD2. This TCR derives from a human donor in a cohort sampled during active COVID-19. Sequenced material: peripheral blood. CDR3 protein: CASSLGGSPLNEQFF. CDR3 DNA sequence: TGTGCCAGCAGCTTAGGCGGGAGCCCCCTTAATGAGCAGTTCTTC. Drawing the rest from reference TRBV7-8 and TRBJ2-1, the complete variable domain is GAGVSQSPRYKVAKRGQDVALRCDPISGHVSLFWYQQALGQGPEFLTYFQNEAQLDKSGLPSDRFFAERPEGSVSTLKIQRTQQEDSAVYLCASSLGGSPLNEQFFGPGTRLTVL.